This T cell receptor (beta chain) was recorded in a study of early T cells in non-severe SARS-CoV-2 infection (dated by TCRdb to the early 2020s). Broadly, across the study: TCR sequencing used bulk RNA from unsorted whole blood, so alpha and beta chains could not be paired. Study-level results and caveats: VDJdb matching was skewed toward anti-spike CD8 responses and likely underestimated virus-specific expansions, missing private and CD4 specificities.

There are many counts of this clonotype. What antigen it recognizes has not been identified. Per-base qualities were not stored, and no clone one base away is much larger. A case-control design nested within a healthcare worker cohort in London, UK, was used, with weekly nasopharyngeal swab PCR tests and blood sampling performed. Healthcare workers were recruited during the week of the UK lockdown, between 23 and 31 March 2020, and followed weekly for up to about 15 weeks. The germline V gene provides CDR1 SGHTA and CDR2 FQGNSA. V was cut back by 6 bases and J by 3 bases, leaving a gap of 15 bases between them. From the cysteine up to the phenylalanine, the CDR3 has a length of 15 residues. The CDR3 DNA has 45 bases and is translated from base 1. The library came from 5' RACE. TCRdb lists the instrument as NextSeq 500. To correct for sequencing error and PCR bias, the TCR library protocol tagged individual cDNA molecules with unique molecular identifiers. Both TCR alpha and beta chains were sequenced, and tight co-correlation was observed between alpha and beta sequence abundances in each sample. Under the source paper's analysis protocol: Decombinator V4 was used to annotate TCR sequences for V gene, J gene and CDR3. Expanded TCRs were defined as changing significantly between any two time points under a Poisson model with p below 0.0001. TCR abundances were normalised to the total number of TCRs sequenced per sample and were expressed as counts per million. TRAV1-2 paired with TRAJ12, TRAJ20 or TRAJ33 defined MAIT TCRs, while TRAV10 paired with TRAJ18 defined iNKT TCRs. A search of VDJdb, accessed on 1 November 2021, was run for TCRs annotated to CMV, EBV and SARS-CoV-2, with TCRs annotated for multiple antigens excluded. TCRdb itself trimmed the public reads at Q25 with fastp, ran MiXCR and retained productive beta chains. Records with the same CDR3 protein are collapsed into one entry carrying the most frequent genes and DNA. The V and J calls and clone size come from TCRdb's table, not from the authors' own analysis. The sample table contains 30,000 to 40,000 distinct CDR3 sequences; only one count was recorded for around 4% of them. 5.5% to 6% of the sample is held by the ten biggest clonotypes.

This sequence uses TRBV7-2 and TRBJ2-1, with the D gene uncertain. The specimen sequenced was whole blood. This receptor was obtained from an adult who was a healthcare worker with PCR-confirmed SARS-CoV-2 infection or an uninfected control (not recorded which). This receptor has the CDR3 CASRLTGGDYNEQFF. Read as DNA, the sequence is TGTGCCAGCAGACTTACTGGTGGCGACTACAATGAGCAGTTCTTC.